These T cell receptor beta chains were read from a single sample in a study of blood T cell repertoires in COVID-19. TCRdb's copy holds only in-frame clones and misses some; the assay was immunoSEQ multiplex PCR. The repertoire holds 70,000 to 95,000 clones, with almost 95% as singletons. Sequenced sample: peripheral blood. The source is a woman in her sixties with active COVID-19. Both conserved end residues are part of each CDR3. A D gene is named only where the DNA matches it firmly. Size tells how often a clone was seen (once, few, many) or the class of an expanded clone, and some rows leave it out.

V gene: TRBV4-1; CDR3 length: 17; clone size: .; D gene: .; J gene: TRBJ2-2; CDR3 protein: CASSLRRRDKNTGELFF; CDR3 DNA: TGCGCCAGCAGCCTACGCAGAAGGGACAAGAACACCGGGGAGCTGTTTTTT
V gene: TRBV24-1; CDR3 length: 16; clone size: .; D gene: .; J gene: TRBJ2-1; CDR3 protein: CATSDLGRGARNEQFF; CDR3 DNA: TGTGCCACCAGTGATTTGGGACGGGGGGCCCGTAATGAGCAGTTCTTC
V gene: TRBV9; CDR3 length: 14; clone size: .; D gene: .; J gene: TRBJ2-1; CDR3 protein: CASSVGGLYNEQFF; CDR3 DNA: TGTGCCAGCAGCGTCGGGGGACTTTACAATGAGCAGTTCTTC
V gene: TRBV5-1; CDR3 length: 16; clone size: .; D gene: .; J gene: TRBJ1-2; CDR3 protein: CASSLSGGLGNYGYTF; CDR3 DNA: TGCGCCAGCAGCTTAAGCGGGGGGCTAGGGAACTATGGCTACACCTTC
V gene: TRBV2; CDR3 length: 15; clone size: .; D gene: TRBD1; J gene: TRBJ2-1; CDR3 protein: CASSEFGTAYNEQFF; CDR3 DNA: TGTGCCAGCAGTGAGTTCGGGACAGCTTACAATGAGCAGTTCTTC
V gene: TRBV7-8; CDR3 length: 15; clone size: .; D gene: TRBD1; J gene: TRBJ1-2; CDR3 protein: CASSLGAGGSYGYTF; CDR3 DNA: TGTGCCAGCAGCTTAGGGGCAGGGGGAAGCTATGGCTACACCTTC
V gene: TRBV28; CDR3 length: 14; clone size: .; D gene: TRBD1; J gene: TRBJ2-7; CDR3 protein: CASSRLGQGYEQYF; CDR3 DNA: TGTGCCAGCAGTCGCCTGGGACAGGGTTACGAGCAGTACTTC
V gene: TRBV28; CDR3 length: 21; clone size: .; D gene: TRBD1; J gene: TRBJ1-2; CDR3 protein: CASSFSLVRARQGIVNYGYTF; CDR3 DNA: TGTGCCAGCAGTTTCTCGTTGGTGAGGGCCCGACAGGGAATAGTTAACTATGGCTACACCTTC
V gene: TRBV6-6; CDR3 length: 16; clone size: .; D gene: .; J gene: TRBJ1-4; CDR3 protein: CASSYSSSSTNEKLFF; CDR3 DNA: TGTGCCAGCAGTTACTCGTCGTCTTCAACTAATGAAAAACTGTTTTTT
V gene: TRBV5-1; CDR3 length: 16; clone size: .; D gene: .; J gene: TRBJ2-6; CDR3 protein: CASSPSGAAGANVLTF; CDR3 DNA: TGCGCCAGCAGCCCGTCAGGAGCGGCTGGGGCCAACGTCCTGACTTTC
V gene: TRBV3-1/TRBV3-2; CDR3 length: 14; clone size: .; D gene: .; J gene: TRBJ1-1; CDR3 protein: CASSQEVRLSEAFF; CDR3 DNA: TGTGCCAGCAGCCAGGAGGTAAGGCTTTCTGAAGCTTTCTTT
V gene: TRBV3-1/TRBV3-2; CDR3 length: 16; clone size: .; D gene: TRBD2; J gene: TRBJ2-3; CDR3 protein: CASSHQTSGRTDTQYF; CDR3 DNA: TGTGCCAGCAGCCACCAGACTAGCGGGAGAACAGATACGCAGTATTTT
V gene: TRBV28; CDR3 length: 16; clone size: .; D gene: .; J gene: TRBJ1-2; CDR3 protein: CASSRNPRGLGGGYTF; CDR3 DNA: TGTGCCAGCAGCCGAAACCCCAGGGGATTAGGTGGTGGCTACACCTTC
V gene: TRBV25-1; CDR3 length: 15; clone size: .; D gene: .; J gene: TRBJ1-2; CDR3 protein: CASSDDSLPIYGYTF; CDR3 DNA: TGTGCCAGCAGTGACGACAGCTTACCGATCTATGGCTACACCTTC
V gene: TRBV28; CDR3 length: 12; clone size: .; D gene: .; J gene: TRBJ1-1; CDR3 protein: CASYELNTEAFF; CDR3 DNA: TGTGCCAGCTATGAGCTGAACACTGAAGCTTTCTTT
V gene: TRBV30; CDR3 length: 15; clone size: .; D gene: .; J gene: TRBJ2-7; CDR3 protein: CAWSYGSPSSYEQYF; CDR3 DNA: TGTGCCTGGAGTTACGGGAGTCCGTCCTCCTACGAGCAGTACTTC
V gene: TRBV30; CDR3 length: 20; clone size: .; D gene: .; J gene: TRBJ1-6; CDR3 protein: CAWSVRISGDLSSYNSPLHF; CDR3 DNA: TGTGCCTGGAGTGTACGCATTTCAGGGGACCTGAGCTCCTATAATTCACCCCTCCACTTT
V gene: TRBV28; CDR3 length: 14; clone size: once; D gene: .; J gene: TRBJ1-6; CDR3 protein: CASTTTGIRSPLHF; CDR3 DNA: TGTGCCAGCACCACCACAGGGATTCGTTCACCCCTCCACTTT
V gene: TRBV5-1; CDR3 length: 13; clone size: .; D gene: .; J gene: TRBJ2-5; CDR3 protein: CASSLGLQETQYF; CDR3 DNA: TGCGCCAGCAGCTTGGGACTTCAAGAGACCCAGTACTTC
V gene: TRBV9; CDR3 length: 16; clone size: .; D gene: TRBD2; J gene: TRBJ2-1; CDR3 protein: CASSVDAGTTYNEQFF; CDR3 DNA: TGTGCCAGCAGCGTAGACGCGGGGACTACCTACAATGAGCAGTTCTTC
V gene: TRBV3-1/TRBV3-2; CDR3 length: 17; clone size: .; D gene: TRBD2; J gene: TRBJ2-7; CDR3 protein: CASSPKLAPFGSYEQYF; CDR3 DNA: TGTGCCAGCAGCCCTAAACTAGCGCCCTTCGGATCCTACGAGCAGTACTTC
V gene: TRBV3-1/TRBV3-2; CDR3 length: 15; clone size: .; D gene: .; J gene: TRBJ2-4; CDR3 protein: CASSQDTPGFHIQYF; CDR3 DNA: TGTGCCAGCAGCCAAGACACCCCGGGTTTTCACATTCAGTACTTC
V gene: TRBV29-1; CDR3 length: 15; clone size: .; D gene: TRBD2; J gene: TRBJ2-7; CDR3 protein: CSVSLTSGSSYEQYF; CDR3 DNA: TGCAGCGTCTCTTTGACTAGCGGATCTTCCTACGAGCAGTACTTC
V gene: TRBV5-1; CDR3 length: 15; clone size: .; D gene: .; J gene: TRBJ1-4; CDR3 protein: CASSIQGTTNEKLFF; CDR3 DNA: TGCGCCAGCAGCATACAGGGTACAACTAATGAAAAACTGTTTTTT
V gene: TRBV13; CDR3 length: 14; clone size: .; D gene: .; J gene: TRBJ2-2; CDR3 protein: CASSFGLAAGELFF; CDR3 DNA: TGTGCCAGCAGCTTCGGACTGGCGGCCGGGGAGCTGTTTTTT
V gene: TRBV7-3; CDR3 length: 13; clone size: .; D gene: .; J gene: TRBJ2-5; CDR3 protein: CASSSGSMETQYF; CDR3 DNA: TGTGCCAGCAGCTCGGGGAGTATGGAGACCCAGTACTTC
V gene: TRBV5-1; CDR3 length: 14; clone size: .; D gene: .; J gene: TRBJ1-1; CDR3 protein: CASSLDGENTEAFF; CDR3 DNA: TGCGCCAGCAGCTTGGACGGAGAGAACACTGAAGCTTTCTTT
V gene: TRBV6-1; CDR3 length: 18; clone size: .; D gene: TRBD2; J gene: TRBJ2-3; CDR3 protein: CASSEPTGLAGEADTQYF; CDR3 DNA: TGTGCCAGCAGTGAACCCACCGGACTAGCGGGAGAGGCAGATACGCAGTATTTT
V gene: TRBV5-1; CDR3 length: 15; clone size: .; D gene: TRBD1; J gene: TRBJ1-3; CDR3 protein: CASSWTGDSGNTIYF; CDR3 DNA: TGCGCCAGCAGCTGGACAGGGGACTCTGGAAACACCATATATTTT
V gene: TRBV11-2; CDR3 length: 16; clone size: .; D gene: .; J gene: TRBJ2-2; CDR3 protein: CASSRPPGSRSGELFF; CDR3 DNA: TGTGCCAGCAGCCGTCCTCCAGGGTCAAGATCCGGGGAGCTGTTTTTT
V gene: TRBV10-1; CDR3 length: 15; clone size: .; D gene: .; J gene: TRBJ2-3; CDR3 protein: CASSERMGRTDTQYF; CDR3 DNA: TGCGCCAGCAGTGAAAGGATGGGGAGGACAGATACGCAGTATTTT
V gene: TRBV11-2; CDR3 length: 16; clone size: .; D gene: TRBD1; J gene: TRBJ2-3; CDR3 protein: CASSFYRGSDTDTQYF; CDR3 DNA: TGTGCCAGCAGCTTTTACAGGGGGTCCGACACAGATACGCAGTATTTT
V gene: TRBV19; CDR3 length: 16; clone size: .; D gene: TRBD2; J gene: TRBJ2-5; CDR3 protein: CASSIGSGTYQETQYF; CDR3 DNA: TGTGCCAGTAGTATCGGTAGCGGGACGTACCAAGAGACCCAGTACTTC
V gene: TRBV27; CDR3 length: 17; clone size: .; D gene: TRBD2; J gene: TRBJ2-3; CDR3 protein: CASSSTRLAHSTDTQYF; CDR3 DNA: TGTGCCAGCAGTTCCACCCGACTAGCGCATAGCACAGATACGCAGTATTTT
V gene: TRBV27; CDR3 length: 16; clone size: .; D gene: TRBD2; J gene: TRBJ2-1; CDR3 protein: CASSARVLAGGNEQFF; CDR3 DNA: TGTGCCAGCAGTGCGCGGGTCCTAGCGGGGGGGAATGAGCAGTTCTTC
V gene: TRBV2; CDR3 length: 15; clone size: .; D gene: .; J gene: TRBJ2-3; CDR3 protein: CASSQQGLPTDTQYF; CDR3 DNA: TGTGCCAGCAGCCAACAGGGTTTACCCACAGATACGCAGTATTTT
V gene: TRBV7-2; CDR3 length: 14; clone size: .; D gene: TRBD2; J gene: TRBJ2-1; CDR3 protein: CASSLGGTNNEQFF; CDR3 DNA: TGTGCCAGCAGCTTGGGGGGGACGAACAATGAGCAGTTCTTC
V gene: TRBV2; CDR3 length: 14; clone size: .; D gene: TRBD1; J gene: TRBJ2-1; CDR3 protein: CASMKGQGVNEQFF; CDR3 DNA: TGTGCCAGCATGAAGGGACAGGGAGTGAATGAGCAGTTCTTC
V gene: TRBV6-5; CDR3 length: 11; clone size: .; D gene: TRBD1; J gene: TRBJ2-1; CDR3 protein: CASGQGNEQFF; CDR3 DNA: TGTGCCAGCGGACAGGGTAATGAGCAGTTCTTC
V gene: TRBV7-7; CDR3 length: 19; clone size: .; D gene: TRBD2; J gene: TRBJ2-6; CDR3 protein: CASLPGLAGGGSGANVLTF; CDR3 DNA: TGTGCTAGCCTGCCGGGACTAGCGGGAGGTGGCTCTGGGGCCAACGTCCTGACTTTC
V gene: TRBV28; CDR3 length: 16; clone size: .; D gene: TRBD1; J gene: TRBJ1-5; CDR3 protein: CASSSLTTGNNQPQHF; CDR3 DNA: TGTGCCAGCAGTTCCTTAACGACAGGGAACAATCAGCCCCAGCATTTT
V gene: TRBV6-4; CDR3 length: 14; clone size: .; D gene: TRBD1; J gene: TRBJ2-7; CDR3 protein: CASTPGQDDYEQYF; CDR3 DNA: TGTGCCAGCACTCCGGGACAGGACGACTACGAGCAGTACTTC
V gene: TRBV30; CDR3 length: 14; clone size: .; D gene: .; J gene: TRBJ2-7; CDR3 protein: CAWSRQGISYEQYF; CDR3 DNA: TGTGCCTGGAGTAGGCAGGGGATTTCTTACGAGCAGTACTTC
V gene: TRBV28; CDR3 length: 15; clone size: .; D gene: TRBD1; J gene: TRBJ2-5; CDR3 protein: CASNSGTGLLETQYF; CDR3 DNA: TGTGCCAGTAACTCCGGGACAGGGCTTTTGGAGACCCAGTACTTC
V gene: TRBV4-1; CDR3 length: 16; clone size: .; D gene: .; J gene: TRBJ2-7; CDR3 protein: CASSQGPVPMAYEQYF; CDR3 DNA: TGCGCCAGCAGCCAAGGGCCAGTCCCCATGGCCTACGAGCAGTACTTC